These T cell receptor beta chains were read from a single sample in a study of T cell repertoires in cytomegalovirus infection. Via MiXCR, TCRdb re-called the reads, giving one row per CDR3 protein. The sample carries over 100,000 distinct CDR3 sequences, more than 15% recorded once. Sequencing was carried out using PBMCs. The receptors here all came from a human donor in good health (CMV status not recorded). Some clones in this sample may be carry-over from other donors' samples. Each CDR3 is given without its conserved first and last residue. D genes are given only for firm matches. The size field is filled for only some rows; it gives once, few, many or a size class.

size	V	D	CDR3
many	TRBV7-9	TRBD2	ARTTSGNTGELF
-	TRBV6-5	TRBD2	ASKPGGGGRDTQY
-	TRBV5-6	-	ASSSHIVDEQF
-	TRBV29-1	TRBD1	SVLGGQGAQGYT
-	TRBV28	TRBD1	ASSPGGRDGYT
many	TRBV7-2	-	ASSLGQRAQPQH
-	TRBV4-1	-	ASSQRTLYNEQF
few	TRBV4-2	-	ASSQDLLTGPKF
many	TRBV6-2/TRBV6-3	-	ASSRTQTTSRTEAF
many	TRBV7-2	-	ASSLQEQSYEQY
-	TRBV5-1	-	ASSKGTGSAYEQY
many	TRBV7-6	-	ASSPLQLGEQF
-	TRBV5-5	-	ASSWGRSSYNSPLH
-	TRBV28	TRBD2	ASSRGTSWGPEQY
few	TRBV29-1	-	SVEGPTGQLNTEAF
many	TRBV7-6	TRBD1	ASSSSGTGSAGSPLH
many	TRBV12-3/TRBV12-4	-	ASSPTENEKLF
few	TRBV2	TRBD1	ASSDSGTGWVQPQH
many	TRBV25-1	-	ASNAGARHEQY
once	TRBV10-3	-	AISEQSGNNEQY
few	TRBV14	-	ASSQTFRSEQY
many	TRBV5-5	-	ASSLERPNEKLF
few	TRBV20-1	-	SALLGSSYNEQF
few	TRBV6-5	-	ASSYGRPRTDTQY
few	TRBV12-3/TRBV12-4	-	ASSPQANYGYT
-	TRBV3-1	TRBD1	ASSQDAGTGDTDTQY